The 16 T cell receptor beta chains reported below all come from one sample, sequenced in a study of cytomegalovirus exposure and HLA in healthy donors. It was with 60 Vbeta and 13 Jbeta primers that the PCR ran. Measured with immunoSEQ multiplex PCR; TCRdb has only the in-frame clones, and not every one. In the table there are 85,000 to 100,000 clones, 50% to 80% of which are singletons. Material: PBMCs. These receptor sequences come from a man in his 60s in good health and CMV-seronegative.

Worth noting for this clone: At one end, the junction sequence differs from germline, possibly due to a read error. The rearrangement uses TRBV18 and TRBJ1-5; no reliable D call. The CDR3 loop spans 15 amino acids. From germline, CDR1 is KGHSH and CDR2 LQKENI. The CDR3 nucleotides are TGTGCCGGCTCACCACGTCCGGGGTTCAATCAGCCCCAGCATTTT. Protein sequence: CAGSPRPGFNQPQHF.

The V gene is TRBV5-4, the J gene TRBJ1-2; D is unresolved. The CDR3 has 12 amino acids. CDR1 SGHNT and CDR2 YYREEE come from the germline V gene (reference sequence). Trimming took 0 bases from V and 8 from J, leaving 8 bases between them. CDR3 residues: CASSLGGSGYTF. CDR3 nucleotide sequence: TGTGCCAGCAGCTTGGGAGGGTCCGGCTACACCTTC.

This clone was recorded once. V is TRBV27 and J is TRBJ2-5; 8 bases fit TRBD1. The CDR3 totals 14 residues. Unmatched junction bases numbered 6, after V lost 4 bases and J lost 5 bases. Per germline, CDR1 MNHEY and CDR2 SMNVEV (reference sequence). The CDR3 DNA sequence: TGTGCCAGCAGTTCCTGGACAGGGAAGGAGACCCAGTACTTC. Its translation is CASSSWTGKETQYF.

The rearrangement uses TRBV18 and TRBJ1-5; the match to TRBD1 covers 7 bases. The germline V gene encodes CDR1 KGHSH and CDR2 LQKENI. V gave up 8 bases and J gave up 0 bases; unmatched junction bases: 7. The CDR3 is 15 amino acids. The DNA for the CDR3 is TGTGCCAGCAGTCCGGGACAGCATAGCAATCAGCCCCAGCATTTT. Protein product: CASSPGQHSNQPQHF.

This chain joins TRBV9 and TRBJ1-2, with TRBD1 matching over 7 bases. Germline trimming cut 3 bases from V and 5 bases from J; bases unmatched to any gene: 16. In germline, CDR1 is SGDLS, CDR2 YYNGEE. This CDR3 has 17 amino acids. The CDR3 DNA reads TGTGCCAGCAGCGCAGCAACAGACAGGGATCATCTTTATGGCTACACCTTC. This sequence encodes CASSAATDRDHLYGYTF.

The chain joins TRBV28 to TRBJ1-1; 12 bases fit TRBD1. Germline trimming cut 7 bases from V and 7 bases from J; bases unmatched to any gene: 10. Germline V gene lookup returns CDR1 MDHEN and CDR2 SYDVKM. There are 15 residues in the CDR3. The CDR3 region is CASNKRDRGPGEAFF. The DNA for the CDR3 is TGTGCCAGCAATAAAAGGGACAGGGGGCCTGGTGAAGCTTTCTTT.

This sequence joins TRBV14 and TRBJ1-6; D not certain. Trimming cost V 2 bases and J 10 bases, with 15 bases left between them. The CDR3 spans 15 residues. The germline gives CDR1 SGHDN, CDR2 FVKESK. CDR3 in amino acids: CASSQKMAPGSPLHF. The CDR3 coding sequence is TGTGCCAGCAGCCAAAAGATGGCACCTGGCTCACCCCTCCACTTT.

The chain recombines TRBV23-1 with TRBJ2-7; 7 bases are a match to TRBD1. TRBV23-1 is placed among ORFs of uncertain function. V was clipped by 6 bases and J by 1 base; unmatched bases: 3. The CDR3 runs 13 residues. The CDR3 protein is CASRETGSYEQYF. Written as DNA, the CDR3 is TGCGCCAGCAGGGAGACAGGGTCCTACGAGCAGTACTTC.

This chain joins TRBV2 and TRBJ2-2, with TRBD2 matching 8 bases. Germline CDR1 and CDR2: SNHLY and FYNNEI. The CDR3 loop spans 15 amino acids. V lost 7 bases and J lost 5; bases outside the gene matches: 9. The CDR3 loop is CASKTSATWTGELFF. As DNA, the CDR3 is TGTGCCAGCAAGACTAGCGCGACATGGACCGGGGAGCTGTTTTTT.

J is TRBJ1-4 and V is TRBV28; no reliable D call. The CDR3 length is 15 residues. Trimming removed 4 bases from V and 4 bases from J, with 13 bases in between. The germline V gene encodes CDR1 MDHEN and CDR2 SYDVKM. The CDR3 spells CASSSGVDFNEKLFF. CDR3 DNA: TGTGCCAGCAGTTCCGGGGTCGACTTTAATGAAAAACTGTTTTTT.

The V gene is TRBV5-4, the J gene TRBJ2-3, with 8 bases lining up with TRBD2. This CDR3 has 15 residues. Per germline, CDR1 SGHNT and CDR2 YYREEE (reference sequence). The V segment lost 7 bases and the J segment 5 bases; nucleotides outside the gene matches: 12. CDR3 amino acids: CASRGGIGGGDTQYF. The CDR3 DNA follows: TGTGCCAGCCGGGGGGGGATTGGAGGGGGAGATACGCAGTATTTT.

This clone turned up a few times. V gene TRBV6-5 combines with J gene TRBJ1-3, with 7 bases lining up with TRBD1. The V and J ends lost 3 bases and 0 bases, in that order; junction bases with no gene match: 5. This CDR3 is built from 16 residues. Germline CDR1 reads MNHEY; CDR2 reads SVGAGI. As DNA, the CDR3 is TGTGCCAGCAGTTATGGACAGGCAGACTCTGGAAACACCATATATTTT. Its translation is CASSYGQADSGNTIYF.

The chain links TRBV28 to TRBJ2-7, with no clear D. Germline V gives CDR1 MDHEN, CDR2 SYDVKM. Trimming removed 5 bases at V and 9 bases at J, with 14 bases between. The CDR3 totals 12 residues. CDR3 nucleotide sequence: TGTGCCAGCAGTATACCCGGAGCCCGGCAGTACTTC. Protein: CASSIPGARQYF.

This clone was picked up one time. The chain couples TRBV6-4 to TRBJ2-3, with TRBD2 matching over 7 bases. Germline CDR1 reads MRHNA; CDR2 reads SNTAGT. The CDR3 loop spans 15 amino acids. Trimming removed 4 bases from V and 6 bases from J; junction bases left unmatched: 10. CDR3 nucleotide sequence: TGTGCCAGCAGTGCCGCCGGGGGGTCGTCGGATACGCAGTATTTT. Translation: CASSAAGGSSDTQYF.

This clone was seen more than once but under ten times. The rearrangement uses TRBV6-1 and TRBJ1-5, with D possibly TRBD1 on 6 matching bases. There are 20 residues in the CDR3. V shed 0 bases and J shed 1 base, with 22 bases lying between them. Germline V gene sequence: CDR1 MNHNS, CDR2 SASEGT. The chain's CDR3 is CASSEAGGAGRIRSNQPQHF. The CDR3 nucleotides read TGTGCCAGCAGTGAAGCGGGGGGGGCCGGGAGGATTAGGAGCAATCAGCCCCAGCATTTT.

The chain links TRBV19 to TRBJ2-7, with 8 bases identical to TRBD2. Per the germline V gene, CDR1 is LNHDA and CDR2 is SQIVND (reference sequence). Germline trimming cut 4 bases from V and 2 bases from J; bases unmatched to any gene: 7. CDR3 length: 15 amino acids. The CDR3 loop is CASSKASGQTYEQYF. The CDR3, as DNA: TGTGCCAGTAGTAAGGCTAGCGGGCAAACCTACGAGCAGTACTTC. Based on the CDR3 plus reference TRBV19 and TRBJ2-7, the full variable domain is DGGITQSPKYLFRKEGQNVTLSCEQNLNHDAMYWYRQDPGQGLRLIYYSQIVNDFQKGDIAEGYSVSREKKESFPLTVTSAQKNPTAFYLCASSKASGQTYEQYFGPGTRLTVT.